This TCR beta chain was sequenced in a study of cytomegalovirus exposure and HLA in healthy donors. Across the whole study: The same platform as the approximately 730 first-cohort repertoires was used for the 95 to 150 validation repertoires, a later analysis reported.

Only in-frame clones appear in the TCRdb table, and some are missing; sequencing was by immunoSEQ multiplex PCR. The table lists some 200,000 clones, approximately 86% of them singletons. Notes on the study in general: The finding came from a later analysis; first-cohort TCR clusters tended to co-occur in the approximately 120 validation repertoires. The study recorded 160 or so TCR beta chains that were cytomegalovirus-associated.

This CDR3 is 14 amino acids long. The V end was cut by 2 bases, the J end by 0 bases, with 2 bases between. Looked up from germline, CDR1 is MRHNA and CDR2 is SNTAGT. Points on this clone: Its cognate antigen is unknown.

The source is a man between 25 and 39 years old in good health and CMV-seropositive. The sample taken for sequencing was PBMCs. The rearrangement links TRBV6-4 to TRBJ2-6; no definite D call. The CDR3 region is CASSDNSGANVLTF. In DNA, the CDR3 is TGTGCCAGCAGTGACAACTCTGGGGCCAACGTCCTGACTTTC.